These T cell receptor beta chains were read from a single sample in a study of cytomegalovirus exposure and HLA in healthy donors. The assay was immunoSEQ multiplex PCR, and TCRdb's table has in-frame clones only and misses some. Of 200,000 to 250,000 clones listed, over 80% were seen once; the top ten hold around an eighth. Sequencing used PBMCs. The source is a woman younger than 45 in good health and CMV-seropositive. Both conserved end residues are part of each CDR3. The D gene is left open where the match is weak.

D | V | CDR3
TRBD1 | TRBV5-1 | CASSLGQGILYEQYF
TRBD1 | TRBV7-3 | CASSSTGQGPRFF
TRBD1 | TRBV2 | CASSPDRVDGYTF
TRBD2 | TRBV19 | CASSPGGGRPRGQYF
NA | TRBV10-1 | CASNPEGKGRSQPQHF
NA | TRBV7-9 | CASSLGDRGYNQPQHF
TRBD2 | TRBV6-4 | CASSDSGAGDVHEQFF
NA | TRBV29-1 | CSVGGGVSNQPQHF
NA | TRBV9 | CASSVGPNYEQYF
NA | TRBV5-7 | CASSLVCFGQAPYEQYF
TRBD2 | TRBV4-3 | CASSQDSGRGTDTQYF
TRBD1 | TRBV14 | CASSHAGTGAEAFF
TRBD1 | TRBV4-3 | CASSQDGTGTYEQYF
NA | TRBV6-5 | CASSYSAGSGANVLTF
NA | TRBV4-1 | CASSHPVEGTEAFF
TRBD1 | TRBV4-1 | CASSLIAGTGTSDTQYF
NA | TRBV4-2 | CASSQEGDIYEQYF
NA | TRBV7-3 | CASSLKEGDGYTF
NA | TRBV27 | CASSLGPVSGNYGYTF
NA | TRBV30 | CAWKAGNEKLFF